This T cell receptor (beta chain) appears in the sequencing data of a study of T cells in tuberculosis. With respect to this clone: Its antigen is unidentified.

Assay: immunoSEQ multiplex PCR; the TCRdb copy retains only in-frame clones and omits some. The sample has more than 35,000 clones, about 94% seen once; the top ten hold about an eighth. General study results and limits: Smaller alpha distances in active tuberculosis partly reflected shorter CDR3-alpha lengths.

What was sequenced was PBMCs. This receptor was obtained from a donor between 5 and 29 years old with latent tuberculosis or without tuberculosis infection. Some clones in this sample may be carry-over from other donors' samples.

CDR3 amino acids: CASMGLVSGANVLTF. Written as DNA, the CDR3 is TGTGCCAGTATGGGGCTGGTGTCTGGGGCCAACGTCCTGACTTTC. The V and J genes are TRBV19 and TRBJ2-6; perhaps TRBD1 as D (5 bases). The length of the CDR3 is 15 residues. Germline loops: CDR1 LNHDA, CDR2 SQIVND (reference sequence). The V end lost 7 bases, the J end lost 1 base, and 11 bases lay between the germline ends.